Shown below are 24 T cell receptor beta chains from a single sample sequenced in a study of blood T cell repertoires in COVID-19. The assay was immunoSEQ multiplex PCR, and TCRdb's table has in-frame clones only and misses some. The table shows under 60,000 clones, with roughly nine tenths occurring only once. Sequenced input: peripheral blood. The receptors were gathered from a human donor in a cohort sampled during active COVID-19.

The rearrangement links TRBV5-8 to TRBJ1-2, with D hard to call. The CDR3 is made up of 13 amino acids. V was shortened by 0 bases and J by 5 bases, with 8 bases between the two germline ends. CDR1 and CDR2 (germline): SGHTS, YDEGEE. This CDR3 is CASSLASGYGYTF. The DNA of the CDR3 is TGTGCCAGCAGCTTGGCCTCGGGGTATGGCTACACCTTC.

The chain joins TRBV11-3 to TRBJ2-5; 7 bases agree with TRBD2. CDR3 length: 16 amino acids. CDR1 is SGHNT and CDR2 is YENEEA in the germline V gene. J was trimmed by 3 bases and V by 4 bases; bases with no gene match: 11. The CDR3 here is CASSSSGGSLKETQYF. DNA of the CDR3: TGTGCCAGCAGCTCCTCTGGCGGGAGTTTAAAAGAGACCCAGTACTTC.

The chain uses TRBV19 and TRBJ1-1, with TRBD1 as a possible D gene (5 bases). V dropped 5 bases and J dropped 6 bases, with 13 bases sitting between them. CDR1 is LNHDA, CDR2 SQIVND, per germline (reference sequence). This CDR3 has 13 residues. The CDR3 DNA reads TGTGCCAGTAGTGGGCAGGGTAGACCTGAAGCTTTCTTT. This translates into CASSGQGRPEAFF.

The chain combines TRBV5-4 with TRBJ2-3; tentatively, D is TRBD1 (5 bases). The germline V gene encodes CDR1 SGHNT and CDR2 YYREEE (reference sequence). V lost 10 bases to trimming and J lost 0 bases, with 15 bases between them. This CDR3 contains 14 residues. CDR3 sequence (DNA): TGTGCCTTCCAACAGGCTTGGAGCACAGATACGCAGTATTTT. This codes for CAFQQAWSTDTQYF.

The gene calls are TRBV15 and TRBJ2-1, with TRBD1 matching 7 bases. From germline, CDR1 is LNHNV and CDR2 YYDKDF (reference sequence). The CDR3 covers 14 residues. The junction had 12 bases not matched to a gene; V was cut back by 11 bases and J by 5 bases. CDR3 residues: CASTGTASNNEQFF. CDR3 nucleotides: TGTGCCTCAACCGGGACAGCCTCTAACAATGAGCAGTTCTTC.

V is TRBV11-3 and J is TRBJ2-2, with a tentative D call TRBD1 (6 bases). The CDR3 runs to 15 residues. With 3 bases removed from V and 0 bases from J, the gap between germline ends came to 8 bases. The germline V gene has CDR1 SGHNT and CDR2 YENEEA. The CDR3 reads CASSFQGTNTGELFF. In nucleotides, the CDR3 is TGTGCCAGCAGCTTCCAGGGGACGAACACCGGGGAGCTGTTTTTT.

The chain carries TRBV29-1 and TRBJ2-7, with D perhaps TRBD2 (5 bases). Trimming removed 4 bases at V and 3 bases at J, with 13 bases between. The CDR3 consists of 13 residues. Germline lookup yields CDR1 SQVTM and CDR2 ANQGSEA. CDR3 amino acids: CSVALYGVYEQYF. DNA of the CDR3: TGCAGCGTTGCCCTCTACGGGGTCTACGAGCAGTACTTC.

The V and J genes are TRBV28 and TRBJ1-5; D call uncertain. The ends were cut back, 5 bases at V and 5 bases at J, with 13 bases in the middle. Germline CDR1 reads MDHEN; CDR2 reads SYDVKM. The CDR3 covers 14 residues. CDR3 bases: TGTGCCAGCAGTCCAACCAGTATCTATCAGCCCCAGCATTTT. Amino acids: CASSPTSIYQPQHF.

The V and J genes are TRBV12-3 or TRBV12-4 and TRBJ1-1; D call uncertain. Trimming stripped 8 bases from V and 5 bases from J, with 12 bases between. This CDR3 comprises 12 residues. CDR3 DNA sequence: TGTGCCAGCTCAACCGGGAGGACTGAAGCTTTCTTT. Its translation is CASSTGRTEAFF.

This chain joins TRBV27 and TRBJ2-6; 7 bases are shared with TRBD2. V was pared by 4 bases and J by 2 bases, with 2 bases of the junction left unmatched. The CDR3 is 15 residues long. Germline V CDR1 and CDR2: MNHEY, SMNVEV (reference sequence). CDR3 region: CASSSAGAGANVLTF. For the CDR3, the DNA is TGTGCCAGCAGTTCGGCGGGGGCTGGGGCCAACGTCCTGACTTTC.

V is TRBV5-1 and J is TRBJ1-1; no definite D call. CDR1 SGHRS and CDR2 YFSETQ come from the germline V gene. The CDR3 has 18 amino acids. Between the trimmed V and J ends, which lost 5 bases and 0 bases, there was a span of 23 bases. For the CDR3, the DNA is TGCGCCAGCAGTCGGTGGCAGACAATACAGTTCATGAACACTGAAGCTTTCTTT. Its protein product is CASSRWQTIQFMNTEAFF.

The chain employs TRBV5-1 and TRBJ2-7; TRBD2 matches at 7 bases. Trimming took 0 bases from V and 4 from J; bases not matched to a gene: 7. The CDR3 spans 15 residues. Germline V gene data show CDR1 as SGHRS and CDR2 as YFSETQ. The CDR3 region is CASSLAAGREYEQYF. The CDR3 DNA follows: TGCGCCAGCAGCTTGGCGGCAGGGCGGGAGTACGAGCAGTACTTC.

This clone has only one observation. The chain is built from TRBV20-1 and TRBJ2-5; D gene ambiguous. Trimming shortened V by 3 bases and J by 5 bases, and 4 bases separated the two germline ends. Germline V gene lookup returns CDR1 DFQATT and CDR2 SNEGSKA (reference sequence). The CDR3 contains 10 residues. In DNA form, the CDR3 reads TGCAGTGCTAGCGTCGAGACCCAGTACTTC. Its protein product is CSASVETQYF.

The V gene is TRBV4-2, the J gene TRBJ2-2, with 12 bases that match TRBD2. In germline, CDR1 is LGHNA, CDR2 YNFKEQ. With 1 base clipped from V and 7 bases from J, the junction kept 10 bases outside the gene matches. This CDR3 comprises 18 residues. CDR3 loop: CASSQVRLAGEMGGELFF. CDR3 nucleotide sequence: TGTGCCAGCAGCCAAGTCAGACTAGCGGGAGAGATGGGCGGGGAGCTGTTTTTT.

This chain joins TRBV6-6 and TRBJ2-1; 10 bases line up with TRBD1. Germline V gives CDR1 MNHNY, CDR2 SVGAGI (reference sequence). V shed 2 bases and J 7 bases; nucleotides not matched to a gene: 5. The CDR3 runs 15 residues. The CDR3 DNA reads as TGTGCCAGCAGTTACGGACAGGGGGGCCATAATGAGCAGTTCTTC. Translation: CASSYGQGGHNEQFF.

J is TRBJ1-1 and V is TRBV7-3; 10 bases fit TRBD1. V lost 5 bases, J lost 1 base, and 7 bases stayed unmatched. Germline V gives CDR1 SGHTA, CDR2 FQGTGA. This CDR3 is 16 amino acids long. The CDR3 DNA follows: TGTGCCAGCAGCCCCGGACAGGGGGTCGGGAACACTGAAGCTTTCTTT. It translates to CASSPGQGVGNTEAFF. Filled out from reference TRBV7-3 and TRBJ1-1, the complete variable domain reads GAGVSQTPSNKVTEKGKYVELRCDPISGHTALYWYRQSLGQGPEFLIYFQGTGAADDSGLPNDRFFAVRPEGSVSTLKIQRTERGDSAVYLCASSPGQGVGNTEAFFGQGTRLTVV.

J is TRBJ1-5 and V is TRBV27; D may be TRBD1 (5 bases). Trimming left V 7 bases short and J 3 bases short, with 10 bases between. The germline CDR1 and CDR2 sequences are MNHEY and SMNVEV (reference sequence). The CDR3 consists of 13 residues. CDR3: CASTAGYNQPQHF. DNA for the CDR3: TGTGCCAGCACCGCAGGGTACAATCAGCCCCAGCATTTT.

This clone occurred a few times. CDR3 nucleotide sequence: TGTGCCTGGAGTCTCGGAGGCAATCAGCCCCAGCATTTT. This translates into CAWSLGGNQPQHF. The V and J genes are TRBV30 and TRBJ1-5, with D unresolved. The V and J ends lost 2 bases and 2 bases respectively, with 7 bases between them. CDR3 length: 13 residues. Germline V lookup: CDR1 GTSNPN, CDR2 SVGIG (reference sequence).

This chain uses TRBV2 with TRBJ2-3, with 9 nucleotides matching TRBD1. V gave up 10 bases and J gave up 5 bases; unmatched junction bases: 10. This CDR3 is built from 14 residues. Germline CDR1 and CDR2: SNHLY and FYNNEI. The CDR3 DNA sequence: TGTGCCATCGACAGGGGGACCGGGGGAGATACGCAGTATTTT. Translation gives CAIDRGTGGDTQYF.

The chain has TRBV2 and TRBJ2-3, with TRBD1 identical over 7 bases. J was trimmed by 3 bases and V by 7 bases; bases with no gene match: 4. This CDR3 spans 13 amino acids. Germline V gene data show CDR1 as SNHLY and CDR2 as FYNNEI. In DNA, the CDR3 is TGTGCCAGCAACAGGGGTTTGACAGATACGCAGTATTTT. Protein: CASNRGLTDTQYF.

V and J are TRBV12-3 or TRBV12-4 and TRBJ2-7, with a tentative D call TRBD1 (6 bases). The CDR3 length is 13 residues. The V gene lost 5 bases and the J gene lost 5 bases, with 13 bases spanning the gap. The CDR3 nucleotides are TGTGCCAGCAGTCGCTTGGGGGCGCACGAGCAGTACTTC. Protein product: CASSRLGAHEQYF.

The CDR3 nucleotides read TGTGCCAGCAGTTTACCTCCCCAGACAGATCAATCACCCCTCCACTTT. This encodes CASSLPPQTDQSPLHF. The chain links TRBV27 to TRBJ1-6, with D tentatively TRBD1 (5 bases). Germline CDR1 and CDR2: MNHEY and SMNVEV (reference sequence). This CDR3 has 16 amino acids. The V gene lost 2 bases and the J gene lost 10 bases, with 18 bases spanning the gap.

The CDR3 region has the DNA TGTGCCAGCAGTACTCTACTAGCGGGAGTCGAGCAGTACGTC. Translated: CASSTLLAGVEQYV. The chain carries TRBV6-5 and TRBJ2-7; 11 bases agree with TRBD2. Trimming cost V 5 bases and J 6 bases; bases outside gene matches: 6. Germline V gene data show CDR1 as MNHEY and CDR2 as SVGAGI. This CDR3 is built from 14 residues.

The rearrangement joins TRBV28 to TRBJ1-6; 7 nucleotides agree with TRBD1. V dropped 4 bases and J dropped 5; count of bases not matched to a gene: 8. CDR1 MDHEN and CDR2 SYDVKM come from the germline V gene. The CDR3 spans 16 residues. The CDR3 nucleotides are TGTGCCAGCAGTTCCAGCCGACAGGGTAATAATTCACCCCTCCACTTT. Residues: CASSSSRQGNNSPLHF.